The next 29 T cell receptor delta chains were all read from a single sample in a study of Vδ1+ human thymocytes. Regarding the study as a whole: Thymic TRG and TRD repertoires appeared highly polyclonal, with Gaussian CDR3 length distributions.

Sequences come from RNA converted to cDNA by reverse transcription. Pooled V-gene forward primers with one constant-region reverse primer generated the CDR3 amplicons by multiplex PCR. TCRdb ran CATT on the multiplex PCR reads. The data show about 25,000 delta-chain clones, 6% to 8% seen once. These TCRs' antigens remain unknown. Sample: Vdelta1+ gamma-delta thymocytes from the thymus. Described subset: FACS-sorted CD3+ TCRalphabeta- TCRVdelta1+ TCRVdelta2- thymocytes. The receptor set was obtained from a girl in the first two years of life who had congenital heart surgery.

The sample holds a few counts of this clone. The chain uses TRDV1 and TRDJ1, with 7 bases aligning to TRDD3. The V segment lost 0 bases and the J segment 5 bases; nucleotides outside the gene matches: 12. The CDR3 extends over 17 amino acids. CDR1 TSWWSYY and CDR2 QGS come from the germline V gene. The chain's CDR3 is CALGELTYLTGADKLIF. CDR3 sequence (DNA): TGTGCTCTTGGGGAACTTACCTACCTTACTGGGGCGGATAAACTCATCTTT.

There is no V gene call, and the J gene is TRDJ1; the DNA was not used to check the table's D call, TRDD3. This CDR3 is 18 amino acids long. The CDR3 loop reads CALGDSEPRTAYTDELIF. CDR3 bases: TGTGCTCTTGGGGATTCTGAACCGAGGACTGCCTACACCGATGAACTCATCTTT.

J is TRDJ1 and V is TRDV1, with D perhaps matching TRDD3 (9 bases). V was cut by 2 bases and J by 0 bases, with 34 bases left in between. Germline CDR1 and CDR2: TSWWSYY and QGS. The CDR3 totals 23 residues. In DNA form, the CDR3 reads TGTGCTCTTGGGGAATCGGATGGCCTTCCTAAAGCTGGGGGATCGGGGAACACCGATAAACTCATCTTT. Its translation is CALGESDGLPKAGGSGNTDKLIF.

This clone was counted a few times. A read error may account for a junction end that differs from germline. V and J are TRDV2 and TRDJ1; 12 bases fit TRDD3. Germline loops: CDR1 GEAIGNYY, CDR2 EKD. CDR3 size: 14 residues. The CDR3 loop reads CACDVLGDTDKLTF. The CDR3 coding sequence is TGTGCCTGTGACGTACTGGGGGATACCGATAAACTCACCTTT.

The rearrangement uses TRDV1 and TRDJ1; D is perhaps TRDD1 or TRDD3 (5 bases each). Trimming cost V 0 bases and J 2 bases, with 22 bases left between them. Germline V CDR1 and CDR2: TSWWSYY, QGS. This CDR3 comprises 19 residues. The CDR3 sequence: CALGELSYVGRNGTDKLIF. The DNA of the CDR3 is TGTGCTCTTGGGGAACTGAGCTATGTGGGGAGAAATGGTACCGATAAACTCATCTTT.

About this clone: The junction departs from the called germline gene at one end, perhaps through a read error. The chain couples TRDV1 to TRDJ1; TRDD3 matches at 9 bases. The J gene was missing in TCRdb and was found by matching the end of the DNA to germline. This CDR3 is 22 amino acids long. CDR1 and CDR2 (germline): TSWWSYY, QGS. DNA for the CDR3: TGTGCTTTTGGTTACCCCGCCACCTACGAGGGACTGGGGATACGCGTCGGGGAGAAACTCATCTTT. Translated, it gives CAFGYPATYEGLGIRVGEKLIF.

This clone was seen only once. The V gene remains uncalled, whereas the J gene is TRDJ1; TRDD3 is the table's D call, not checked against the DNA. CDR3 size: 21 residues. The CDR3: CALGDPWPSTLGGPYTDKLIF. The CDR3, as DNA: TGTGCTCTTGGGGATCCCTGGCCTTCAACCCTTGGGGGACCGTACACCGATAAACTCATCTTT.

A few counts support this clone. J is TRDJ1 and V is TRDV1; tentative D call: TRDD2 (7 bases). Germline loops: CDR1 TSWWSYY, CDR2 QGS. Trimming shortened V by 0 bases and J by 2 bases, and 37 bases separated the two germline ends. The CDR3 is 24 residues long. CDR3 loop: CALGELKPEVLPQSYWAGTDKLIF. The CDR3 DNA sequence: TGTGCTCTTGGGGAACTTAAACCCGAGGTCCTTCCTCAATCGTACTGGGCAGGTACCGATAAACTCATCTTT.

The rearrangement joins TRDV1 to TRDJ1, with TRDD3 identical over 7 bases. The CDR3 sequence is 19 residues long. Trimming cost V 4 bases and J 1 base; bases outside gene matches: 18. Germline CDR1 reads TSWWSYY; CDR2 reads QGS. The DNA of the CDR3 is TGTGCTCTTGGGGTTCTCTGGGGGGGACCGACCATCCTCACCGATAAACTCATCTTT. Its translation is CALGVLWGGPTILTDKLIF.

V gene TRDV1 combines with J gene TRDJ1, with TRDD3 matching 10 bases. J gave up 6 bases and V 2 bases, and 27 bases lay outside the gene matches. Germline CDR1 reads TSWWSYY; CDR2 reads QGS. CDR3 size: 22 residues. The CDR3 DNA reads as TGTGCTCTTGGGGAATTTGGCCTATCCGACTGGGGGATTACCCCGCGGGTCAATAAACTCATCTTT. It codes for CALGEFGLSDWGITPRVNKLIF.

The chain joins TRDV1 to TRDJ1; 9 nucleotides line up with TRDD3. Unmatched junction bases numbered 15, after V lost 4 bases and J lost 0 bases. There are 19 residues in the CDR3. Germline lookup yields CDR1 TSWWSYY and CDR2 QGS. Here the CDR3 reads CALGGARVLGDPYTDKLIF. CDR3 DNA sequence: TGTGCTCTTGGGGGAGCTCGCGTACTGGGGGACCCGTACACCGATAAACTCATCTTT.

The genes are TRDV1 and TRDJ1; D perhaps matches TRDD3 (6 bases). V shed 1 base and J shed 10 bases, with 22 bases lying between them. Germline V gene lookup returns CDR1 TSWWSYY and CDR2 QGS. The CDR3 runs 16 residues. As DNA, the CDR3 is TGTGCTCTTGGGGAACCCGATTGCCTCCCGGGGGGGAGACTCATCTTT. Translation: CALGEPDCLPGGRLIF.

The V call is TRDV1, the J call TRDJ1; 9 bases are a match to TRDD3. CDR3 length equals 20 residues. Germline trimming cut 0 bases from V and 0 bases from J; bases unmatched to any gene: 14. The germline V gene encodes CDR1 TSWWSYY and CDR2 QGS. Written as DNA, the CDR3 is TGTGCTCTTGGGGAACTTCCTACGAGGGGATACGCTAAGTACACCGATAAACTCATCTTT. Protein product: CALGELPTRGYAKYTDKLIF.

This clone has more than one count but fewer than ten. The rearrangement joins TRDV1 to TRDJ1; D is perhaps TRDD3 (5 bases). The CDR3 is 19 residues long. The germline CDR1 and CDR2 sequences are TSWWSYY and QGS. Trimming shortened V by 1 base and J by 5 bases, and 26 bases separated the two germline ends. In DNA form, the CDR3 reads TGTGCTCTTGGGGAACGGCCCATTCCCACTAGGAGGATATGGGATAAACTCATCTTT. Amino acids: CALGERPIPTRRIWDKLIF.

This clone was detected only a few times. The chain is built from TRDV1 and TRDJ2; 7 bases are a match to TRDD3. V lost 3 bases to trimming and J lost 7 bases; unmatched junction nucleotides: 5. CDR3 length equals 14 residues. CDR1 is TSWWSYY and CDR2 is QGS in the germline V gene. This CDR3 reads CALGDLTGVAQLFF. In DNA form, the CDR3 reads TGTGCTCTTGGGGACCTTACTGGGGTAGCACAACTCTTCTTT.

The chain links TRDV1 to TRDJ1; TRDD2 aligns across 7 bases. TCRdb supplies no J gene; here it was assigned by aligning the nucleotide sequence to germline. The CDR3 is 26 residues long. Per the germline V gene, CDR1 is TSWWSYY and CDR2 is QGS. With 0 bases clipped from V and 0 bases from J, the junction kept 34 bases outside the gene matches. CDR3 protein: CALGELFASYPLLSFDGGENTDKLIF. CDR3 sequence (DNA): TGTGCTCTTGGGGAACTATTTGCTTCCTATCCCTTGCTGAGCTTTGATGGCGGTGAAAACACCGATAAACTCATCTTT.

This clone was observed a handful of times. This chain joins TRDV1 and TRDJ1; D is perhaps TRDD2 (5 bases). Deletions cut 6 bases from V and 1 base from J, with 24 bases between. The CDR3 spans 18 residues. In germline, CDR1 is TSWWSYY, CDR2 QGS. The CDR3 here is CALGPNPPKSEATDKLIF. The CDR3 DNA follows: TGTGCTCTTGGCCCTAACCCTCCTAAGTCCGAGGCCACCGATAAACTCATCTTT.

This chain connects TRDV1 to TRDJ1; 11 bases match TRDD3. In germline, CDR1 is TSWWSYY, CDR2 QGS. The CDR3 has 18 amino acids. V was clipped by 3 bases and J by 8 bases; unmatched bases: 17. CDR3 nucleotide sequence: TGTGCTCTTGGGGAGGCAATTTCCTACTACTGGGGGATAGCGAAACTCATCTTT. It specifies CALGEAISYYWGIAKLIF.

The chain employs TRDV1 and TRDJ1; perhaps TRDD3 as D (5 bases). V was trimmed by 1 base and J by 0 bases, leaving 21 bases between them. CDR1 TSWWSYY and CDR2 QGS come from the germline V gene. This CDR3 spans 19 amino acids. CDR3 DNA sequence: TGTGCTCTTGGGGAACCCGATGATATACGCGTAACGTACACCGATAAACTCATCTTT. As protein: CALGEPDDIRVTYTDKLIF.

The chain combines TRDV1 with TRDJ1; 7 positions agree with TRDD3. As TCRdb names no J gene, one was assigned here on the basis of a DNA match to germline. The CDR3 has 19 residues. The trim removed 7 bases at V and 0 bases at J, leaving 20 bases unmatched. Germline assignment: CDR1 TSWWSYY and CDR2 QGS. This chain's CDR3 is CALALKGVLGIRYTDKLIF. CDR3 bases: TGTGCTCTTGCCCTAAAGGGCGTACTGGGGATCAGGTACACCGATAAACTCATCTTT.

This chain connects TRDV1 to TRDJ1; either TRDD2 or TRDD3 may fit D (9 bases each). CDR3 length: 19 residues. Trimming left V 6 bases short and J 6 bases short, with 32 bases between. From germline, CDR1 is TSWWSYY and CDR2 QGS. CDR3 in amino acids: CALGEDRLPTYWGRNKLIF. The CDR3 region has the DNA TGTGCTCTTGGAGAAGATCGCCTTCCTACTTACTGGGGGAGAAATAAACTCATCTTT.

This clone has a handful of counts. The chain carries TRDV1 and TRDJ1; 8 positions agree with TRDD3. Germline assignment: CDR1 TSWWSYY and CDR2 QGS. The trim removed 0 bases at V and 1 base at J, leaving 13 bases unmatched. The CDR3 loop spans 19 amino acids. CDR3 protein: CALGELPKGGYFGTDKLIF. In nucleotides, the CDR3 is TGTGCTCTTGGGGAACTTCCGAAGGGGGGATATTTCGGCACCGATAAACTCATCTTT.

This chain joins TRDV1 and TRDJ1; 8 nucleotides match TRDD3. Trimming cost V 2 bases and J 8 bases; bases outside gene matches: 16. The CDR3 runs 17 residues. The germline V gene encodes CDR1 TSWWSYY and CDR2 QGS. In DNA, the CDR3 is TGTGCTCTTGGGGAAAGGGTCACTACGACGGGGGATAAAAAACTCATCTTT. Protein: CALGERVTTTGDKKLIF.

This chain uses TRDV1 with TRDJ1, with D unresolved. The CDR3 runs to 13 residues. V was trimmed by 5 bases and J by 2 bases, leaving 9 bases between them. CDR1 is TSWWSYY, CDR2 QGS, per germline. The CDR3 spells CALGFQGTDKLIF. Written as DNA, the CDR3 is TGTGCTCTTGGGTTCCAGGGAACCGATAAACTCATCTTT.

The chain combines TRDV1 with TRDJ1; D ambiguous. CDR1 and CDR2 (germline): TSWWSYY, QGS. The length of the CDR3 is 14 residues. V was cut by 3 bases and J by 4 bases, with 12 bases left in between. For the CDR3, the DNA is TGTGCTCTTGGGGACCGAGGCCCTCTCGATAAACTCATCTTT. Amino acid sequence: CALGDRGPLDKLIF.

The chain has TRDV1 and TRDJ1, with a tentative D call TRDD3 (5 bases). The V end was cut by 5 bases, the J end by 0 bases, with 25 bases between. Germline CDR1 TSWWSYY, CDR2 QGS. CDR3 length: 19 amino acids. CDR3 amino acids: CALGPHRTVPGKYTDKLIF. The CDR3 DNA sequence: TGTGCTCTTGGGCCCCATCGTACCGTACCGGGGAAGTACACCGATAAACTCATCTTT.

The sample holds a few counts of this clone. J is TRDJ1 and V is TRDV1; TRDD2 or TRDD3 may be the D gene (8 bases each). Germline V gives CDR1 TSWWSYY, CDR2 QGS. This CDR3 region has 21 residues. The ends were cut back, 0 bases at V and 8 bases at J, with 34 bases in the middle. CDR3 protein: CALGELTSYGRTGGPAKKLIF. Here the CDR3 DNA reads TGTGCTCTTGGGGAACTTACTTCCTACGGACGTACTGGGGGCCCCGCTAAAAAACTCATCTTT.

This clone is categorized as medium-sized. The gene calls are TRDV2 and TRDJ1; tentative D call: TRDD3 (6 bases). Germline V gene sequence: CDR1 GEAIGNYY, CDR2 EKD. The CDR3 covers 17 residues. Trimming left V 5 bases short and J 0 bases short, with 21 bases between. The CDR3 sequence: CACAYWDLWLYTDKLIF. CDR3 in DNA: TGTGCCTGTGCCTACTGGGACCTCTGGTTGTACACCGATAAACTCATCTTT.

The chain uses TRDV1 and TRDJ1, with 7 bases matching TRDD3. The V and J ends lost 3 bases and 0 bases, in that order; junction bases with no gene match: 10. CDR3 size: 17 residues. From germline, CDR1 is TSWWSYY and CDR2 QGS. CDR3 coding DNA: TGTGCTCTTGGGGATCTCTACTGGGGACCCTACACCGATAAACTCATCTTT. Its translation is CALGDLYWGPYTDKLIF.